A selection of T cell receptor beta chains follows, all from one sample in a study of blood T cell repertoires in COVID-19. The assay was immunoSEQ multiplex PCR, and TCRdb's table has in-frame clones only and misses some. The table has nearly 85,000 clones, approximately 82% seen once. The sample comprised peripheral blood. The receptors derive from a woman in her sixties or seventies with acute or convalescent COVID-19. CDR3s include the opening cysteine and the closing phenylalanine or tryptophan. Fields, in order: CDR3 length, J gene, V gene, CDR3 protein.

20 | TRBJ2-1 | TRBV5-5 | CASSLGLAGPRLSSYNEQFF
17 | TRBJ2-5 | TRBV5-4 | CASSLVITGGVQETQYF
17 | TRBJ2-5 | TRBV5-6 | CASSFGTSGRAKETQYF
14 | TRBJ1-1 | TRBV28 | CASSFDRVRTEAFF
16 | TRBJ1-5 | TRBV21-1 | CASSKDRGLSNQPQHF
14 | TRBJ1-5 | TRBV7-8 | CASSFGTGSQPQHF
15 | TRBJ2-5 | TRBV9 | CASSFYSGVMETQYF
16 | TRBJ2-2 | TRBV5-1 | CASSLGGGENTGELFF
16 | TRBJ1-4 | TRBV19 | CASKGLHSATNEKLFF
15 | TRBJ2-1 | TRBV5-8 | CASSLPGHGYNEQFF
13 | TRBJ1-5 | TRBV7-3 | CASSLTFYQPQHF
16 | TRBJ2-7 | TRBV14 | CASSQDKAGKRHEQYF
13 | TRBJ1-2 | TRBV19 | CASTLPGGGGYTF
16 | TRBJ2-7 | TRBV4-3 | CASSQDRGQVSYEQYF
15 | TRBJ1-1 | TRBV6-1 | CASSENPGNRVIAFF
13 | TRBJ1-1 | TRBV28 | CASSGQGFTEAFF
14 | TRBJ2-2 | TRBV30 | CAWSVLKRTGELFF
14 | TRBJ1-1 | TRBV28 | CASSSSRDSTEAFF
16 | TRBJ1-5 | TRBV5-4 | CASSPGGGGNDQPQHF
17 | TRBJ1-3 | TRBV5-1 | CASSLDSTGLDGNTIYF
20 | TRBJ2-3 | TRBV5-1 | CASSFSALAGGGYYTDTQYF
13 | TRBJ1-1 | TRBV6-4 | CASRARQNTEAFF
15 | TRBJ2-7 | TRBV27 | CASSLLAGATYEQYF
14 | TRBJ1-5 | TRBV6-5 | CASSYGAGLQPQHF
17 | TRBJ2-1 | TRBV7-2 | CASSFLSVAGGGDEQFF
11 | TRBJ2-7 | TRBV5-1 | CADGTGWEQYF
16 | TRBJ2-1 | TRBV30 | CAWSSITGTRYNEQFF
12 | TRBJ2-5 | TRBV3-1/TRBV3-2 | CASSLSEGTQYF
14 | TRBJ1-2 | TRBV3-1/TRBV3-2 | CASSPTHLNYGYTF
13 | TRBJ2-7 | TRBV7-3 | CASSQDGLLEQYF
17 | TRBJ2-3 | TRBV2 | CASRGLGLAISTDTQYF
16 | TRBJ2-2 | TRBV6-2/TRBV6-3 | CASSYSGQGVAGELFF
13 | TRBJ1-1 | TRBV10-3 | CAITPGGNTEAFF
16 | TRBJ1-1 | TRBV10-3 | CAISDPPGGANTEAFF
16 | TRBJ2-5 | TRBV6-5 | CASSYSVWRGQETQYF
16 | TRBJ2-7 | TRBV6-5 | CASSYWGAQSSYEQYF
16 | TRBJ2-5 | TRBV3-1/TRBV3-2 | CASSRPAEVVQETQYF
16 | TRBJ2-3 | TRBV11-2 | CASSLRGSSGRYTQYF
15 | TRBJ2-3 | TRBV12-5 | CASGLFGQSTDTQYF
15 | TRBJ2-2 | TRBV5-1 | CASSGWQGGTGELFF
14 | TRBJ2-7 | TRBV27 | CASSLSTYRGEQYF
13 | TRBJ1-1 | TRBV19 | CASSSSRNTEAFF
14 | TRBJ2-3 | TRBV3-1/TRBV3-2 | CASSQRQFTDTQYF
16 | TRBJ1-5 | TRBV27 | CASSERPPQGNQPQHF
13 | TRBJ1-1 | TRBV12-3/TRBV12-4 | CASRSTVNTEAFF
15 | TRBJ2-1 | TRBV7-2 | CASRSPGTGVNEQFF
14 | TRBJ1-3 | TRBV25-1 | CASHNGGSGNTIYF
11 | TRBJ1-2 | TRBV6-5 | CASTLDYGYTF
14 | TRBJ1-1 | TRBV5-1 | CASSAPGTGFEAFF
15 | TRBJ2-1 | TRBV6-2/TRBV6-3 | CASSPWTSGGNEQFF
17 | TRBJ2-1 | TRBV11-3 | CASSPGTSRDYYNEQFF
15 | TRBJ2-3 | TRBV6-4 | CASSDMGGSLDTQYF
14 | TRBJ1-2 | TRBV5-1 | CASSFTGQSYGYTF
15 | TRBJ1-2 | TRBV5-4 | CASSSGGTGNYGYTF